This TCR beta chain was recorded in a study of metastatic and nonmetastatic thyroid tumors. TCRdb reprocessed the PCR reads via MiXCR. Among approximately 32,000 clones listed, roughly 33% were seen once. Treatment of any kind had been given to no patient before thyroid surgery. The CDR3 has 18 amino acids. From germline, CDR1 is MDHEN and CDR2 SYDVKM. The V gene lost 6 bases and the J gene lost 0 bases, with 20 bases spanning the gap. The source is a female donor with papillary thyroid cancer or a benign thyroid nodule (not recorded which). Some clones in this sample may be carry-over from other donors' samples. The sequenced sample was tumor tissue. The chain couples TRBV28 to TRBJ2-2; possibly TRBD2 for D (5 bases). This chain's CDR3 is CASRGGQASSANTGELFF. The CDR3 bases are TGTGCCAGCAGGGGCGGGCAGGCAAGTTCTGCGAACACCGGGGAGCTGTTTTTT.